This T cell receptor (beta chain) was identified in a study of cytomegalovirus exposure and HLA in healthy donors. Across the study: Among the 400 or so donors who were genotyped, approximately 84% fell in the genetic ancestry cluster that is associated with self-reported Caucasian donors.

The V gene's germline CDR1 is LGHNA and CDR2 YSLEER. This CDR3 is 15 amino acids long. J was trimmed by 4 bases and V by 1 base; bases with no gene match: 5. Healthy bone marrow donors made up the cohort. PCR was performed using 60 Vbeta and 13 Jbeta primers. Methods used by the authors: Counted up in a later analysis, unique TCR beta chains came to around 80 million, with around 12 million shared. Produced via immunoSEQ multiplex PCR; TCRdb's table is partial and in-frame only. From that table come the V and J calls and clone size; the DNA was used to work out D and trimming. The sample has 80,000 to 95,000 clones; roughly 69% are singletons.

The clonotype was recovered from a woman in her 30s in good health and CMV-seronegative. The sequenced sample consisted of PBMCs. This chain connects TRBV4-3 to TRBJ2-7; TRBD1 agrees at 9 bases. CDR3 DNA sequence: TGCGCCAGCAGCCAAGCTCAGGACAGGGGATACGAGCAGTACTTC. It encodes CASSQAQDRGYEQYF.